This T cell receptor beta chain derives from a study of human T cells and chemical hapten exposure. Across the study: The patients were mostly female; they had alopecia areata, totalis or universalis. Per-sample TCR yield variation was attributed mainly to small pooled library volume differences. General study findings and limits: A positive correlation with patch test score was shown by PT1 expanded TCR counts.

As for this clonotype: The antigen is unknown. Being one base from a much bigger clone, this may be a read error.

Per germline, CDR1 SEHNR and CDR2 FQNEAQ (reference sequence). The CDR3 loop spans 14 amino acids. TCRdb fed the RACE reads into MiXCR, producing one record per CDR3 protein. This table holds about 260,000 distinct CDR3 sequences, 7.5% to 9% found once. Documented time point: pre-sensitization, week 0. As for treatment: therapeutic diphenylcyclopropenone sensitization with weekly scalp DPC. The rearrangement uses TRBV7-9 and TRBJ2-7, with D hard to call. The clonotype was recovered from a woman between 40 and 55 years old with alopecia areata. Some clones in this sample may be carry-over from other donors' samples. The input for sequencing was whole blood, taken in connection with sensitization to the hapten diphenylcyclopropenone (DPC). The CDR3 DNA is TGTGCCAGCAGCCCTCCGGGCGGCTCCTACAAGCAGTACTTC. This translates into CASSPPGGSYKQYF.